A single sample gave rise to the 5 T cell receptor beta chains below, sequenced in a study of cytomegalovirus exposure and HLA in healthy donors. The PCR used 60 Vbeta and 13 Jbeta primers. Assay used: immunoSEQ multiplex PCR; TCRdb lists only in-frame clones, some missing. The sample consists of 150,000 to 200,000 clones, about four fifths of them appearing once. Sequencing used PBMCs. These TCRs come from a man younger than 40 in good health and CMV-seronegative.

The gene calls are TRBV18 and TRBJ1-1; D ambiguous. The ends were cut back, 2 bases at V and 0 bases at J, with 13 bases in the middle. This CDR3 is built from 16 residues. From germline, CDR1 is KGHSH and CDR2 LQKENI. The CDR3 DNA reads TGTGCCAGCTCACCATTGATGGGGAGGATGAACACTGAAGCTTTCTTT. Translation gives CASSPLMGRMNTEAFF.

This clone was detected once. The V and J genes are TRBV28 and TRBJ2-7; D gene ambiguous. The length of the CDR3 is 15 residues. Germline CDR1 MDHEN, CDR2 SYDVKM. With 3 bases removed from V and 2 bases from J, the gap between germline ends came to 14 bases. CDR3 region: CASSLRKEWAYEQYF. The CDR3 nucleotides read TGTGCCAGCAGTTTGAGGAAGGAGTGGGCCTACGAGCAGTACTTC.

V and J are TRBV6-5 and TRBJ1-2; tentatively, D is TRBD1 (5 bases). Trimming left V 6 bases short and J 7 bases short, with 21 bases between. Germline V gene sequence: CDR1 MNHEY, CDR2 SVGAGI. The CDR3 runs 15 residues. The DNA of the CDR3 is TGTGCCAGCAGGGGACGGGATAGAGGTAGCGGTGGCTACACCTTC. This sequence encodes CASRGRDRGSGGYTF.

The chain employs TRBV6-6 and TRBJ1-2, with a possible D match to TRBD1 (5 bases). Germline V lookup: CDR1 MNHNY, CDR2 SVGAGI (reference sequence). This CDR3 spans 16 amino acids. V was clipped by 4 bases and J by 4 bases, with 19 bases between them. CDR3 residues: CASSLFTGSTPYGYTF. As DNA, the CDR3 is TGTGCCAGCAGTTTGTTCACAGGTTCCACCCCCTATGGCTACACCTTC.

The V call is TRBV18, the J call TRBJ1-6, with D possibly matching TRBD1 (5 bases). The germline V and J ends were trimmed by 3 bases and 7 bases, with 22 bases remaining between them. This CDR3 spans 18 amino acids. The germline CDR1 and CDR2 sequences are KGHSH and LQKENI. CDR3 protein: CASSPWGRATRGNSPLHF. CDR3 sequence (DNA): TGTGCCAGCTCACCCTGGGGACGTGCGACTCGGGGGAATTCACCCCTCCACTTT.